The 26 T cell receptor beta chains given below trace back to one sample, sequenced in a study of blood T cell repertoires in COVID-19. Clones were read by immunoSEQ multiplex PCR, and TCRdb kept only the in-frame ones, dropping some. Of about 100,000 clones in the sample, more than 65% were seen once. Sequences were obtained from peripheral blood. These receptors were taken from a woman in her 70s with acute or convalescent COVID-19.

The rearrangement joins TRBV24-1 to TRBJ2-1, with D perhaps TRBD1 (5 bases). Trimming pared 4 bases from V and 5 bases from J, leaving 11 bases between. The CDR3 is 14 residues long. The V gene's germline CDR1 is KGHDR and CDR2 SFDVKD. The chain's CDR3 is CATSDPDRNNEQFF. CDR3 sequence (DNA): TGTGCCACCAGTGACCCCGACAGAAACAATGAGCAGTTCTTC.

The chain uses TRBV7-2 and TRBJ1-5; D may be TRBD1 (5 bases). The V gene's germline CDR1 is SGHTA and CDR2 FQGNSA. The CDR3 is 15 amino acids. V lost 1 base and J 6 bases, leaving 13 bases between the germline ends. The CDR3 is CASSLEVRAGQPQHF. The CDR3 DNA sequence: TGTGCCAGCAGCTTAGAGGTCAGGGCTGGTCAGCCCCAGCATTTT.

CDR3 DNA sequence: TGTGCCAGCACCACGACAGGGTTTGAGCAGTACTTC. Translated, it gives CASTTTGFEQYF. The chain recombines TRBV6-1 with TRBJ2-7; 7 bases line up with TRBD1. The CDR3 extends over 12 amino acids. V was pared by 7 bases and J by 7 bases, with 7 bases of the junction left unmatched. Germline lookup yields CDR1 MNHNS and CDR2 SASEGT.

This clone appeared a single time. The chain employs TRBV18 and TRBJ2-1; D is possibly TRBD1 (6 bases). V dropped 3 bases and J dropped 0 bases, with 12 bases sitting between them. CDR1 and CDR2 (germline): KGHSH, LQKENI. CDR3 size: 16 residues. CDR3: CASSPSGTSSYNEQFF. DNA for the CDR3: TGTGCCAGCTCACCTTCAGGGACAAGCTCCTACAATGAGCAGTTCTTC.

The V and J genes are TRBV10-2 and TRBJ2-2; TRBD2 might be the D (6 bases). The germline V gene has CDR1 WSHSY and CDR2 SAAADI. This CDR3 has 16 amino acids. Trimming removed 3 bases from V and 4 bases from J, with 15 bases in between. Written as DNA, the CDR3 is TGCGCCAGCAGTGAAGTGGAGGGCCGCGCCACCGGGGAGCTGTTTTTT. It encodes CASSEVEGRATGELFF.

This sequence joins TRBV6-1 and TRBJ1-2; tentatively, D is TRBD1 (6 bases). Trimming took 0 bases from V and 4 from J, leaving 9 bases between them. Germline V lookup: CDR1 MNHNS, CDR2 SASEGT. The CDR3 has 14 amino acids. CDR3 DNA: TGTGCCAGCAGTGAAGCAGGACAGTTCTATGGCTACACCTTC. This sequence encodes CASSEAGQFYGYTF.

A remark on this clone: Other nucleotide sequences from this sample produce the same CDR3. The chain employs TRBV15 and TRBJ2-5, with D perhaps TRBD1 (6 bases). Looked up from germline, CDR1 is LNHNV and CDR2 is YYDKDF (reference sequence). The ends were cut back, 0 bases at V and 2 bases at J, with 7 bases in the middle. The CDR3 is made up of 14 amino acids. CDR3 bases: TGTGCCACCAGCAGAGACAGGGGTCAAGAGACCCAGTACTTC. Its translation is CATSRDRGQETQYF.

V gene TRBV27 combines with J gene TRBJ2-5; weak D call: TRBD2 (6 bases). The CDR3 runs 14 residues. V lost 6 bases and J 4 bases, leaving 15 bases between the germline ends. The germline CDR1 and CDR2 sequences are MNHEY and SMNVEV (reference sequence). CDR3 DNA: TGTGCCAGCAGCCCCGGGGGACCGGGAGAGACCCAGTACTTC. Its translation is CASSPGGPGETQYF.

This clone was seen once. The V and J genes are TRBV5-1 and TRBJ2-2, with 8 bases fitting TRBD1. V shed 0 bases and J 6 bases; nucleotides not matched to a gene: 7. The CDR3 extends over 16 amino acids. CDR1 and CDR2 from the germline V gene are SGHRS and YFSETQ. This CDR3 reads CASSLEAGGSAGELFF. CDR3 DNA: TGCGCCAGCAGCTTGGAGGCAGGGGGCTCGGCCGGGGAGCTGTTTTTT.

The chain joins TRBV6-4 to TRBJ1-2, with 8 bases lining up with TRBD1. With V trimmed by 6 bases and J by 7 bases, 10 bases remained unmatched. The CDR3 loop spans 14 amino acids. From germline, CDR1 is MRHNA and CDR2 SNTAGT. The CDR3 spells CASRIDRGLGGYTF. The DNA of the CDR3 is TGTGCCAGCAGGATAGACAGGGGCCTAGGTGGCTACACCTTC.

V and J are TRBV6-5 and TRBJ1-2; a possible D gene is TRBD1 (6 bases). The CDR3 sequence is 13 residues long. CDR1 is MNHEY and CDR2 is SVGAGI in the germline V gene. The CDR3, as DNA: TGTGCTACCACAGGGCCCCCGTCCTATGGCTACACCTTC. Its translation is CATTGPPSYGYTF.

The sample holds a few counts of this clone. This chain joins TRBV6-2 or TRBV6-3 and TRBJ1-5; 9 bases are a match to TRBD1. This CDR3 has 18 residues. Per germline, CDR1 MNHEY and CDR2 SVGEGT. V was clipped by 0 bases and J by 2 bases; unmatched bases: 8. The CDR3 loop is CASSYSRQGVLRNQPQHF. CDR3 sequence (DNA): TGTGCCAGCAGTTACTCAAGACAGGGGGTCCTTCGCAATCAGCCCCAGCATTTT.

The chain uses TRBV2 and TRBJ1-4; maybe TRBD1 (5 bases). The CDR3 has 14 amino acids. The V gene's germline CDR1 is SNHLY and CDR2 FYNNEI. The ends were cut back, 5 bases at V and 5 bases at J, with 12 bases in the middle. This CDR3 reads CASSWGRANEKLFF. CDR3 coding DNA: TGTGCCAGCAGTTGGGGGAGGGCAAATGAAAAACTGTTTTTT.

V is TRBV4-1 and J is TRBJ2-7, with 8 bases identical to TRBD1. This CDR3 has 14 residues. The germline V gene has CDR1 MGHRA and CDR2 YSYEKL. Trimming cost V 5 bases and J 1 base; bases outside gene matches: 4. The CDR3 loop is CASSSGQASYEQYF. DNA of the CDR3: TGCGCCAGCAGCTCGGGACAGGCGTCCTACGAGCAGTACTTC.

The J gene is TRBJ1-1, the V gene TRBV25-1; D call uncertain. From germline, CDR1 is MGHDK and CDR2 SYGVNS. The CDR3 totals 12 residues. V shed 1 base and J shed 5 bases, with 5 bases lying between them. Written as DNA, the CDR3 is TGTGCCAGCAGTGAATCAGGAACTGAAGCTTTCTTT. Translating it yields CASSESGTEAFF.

The CDR3 reads CAISESVRGGNTIYF. The DNA of the CDR3 is TGTGCCATCAGTGAGTCGGTCAGGGGTGGAAACACCATATATTTT. The V call is TRBV10-3, the J call TRBJ1-3, with a tentative D call TRBD1 (6 bases). Germline V lookup: CDR1 ENHRY, CDR2 SYGVKD. The V end lost 0 bases, the J end lost 3 bases, and 9 bases lay between the germline ends. The CDR3 contains 15 residues.

CDR3 DNA sequence: TGCAGCACCGACAGGGCGAACACTGAAGCTTTCTTT. Amino acid sequence: CSTDRANTEAFF. This chain uses TRBV29-1 with TRBJ1-1; 7 positions agree with TRBD1. V was pared by 8 bases and J by 1 base, with 4 bases of the junction left unmatched. This CDR3 comprises 12 residues. Germline lookup yields CDR1 SQVTM and CDR2 ANQGSEA.

The CDR3 is CASSQEDRDSPLHF. The CDR3 DNA reads as TGTGCCAGCAGCCAAGAGGACAGGGATTCACCCCTCCACTTT. This chain uses TRBV3-1 (or the pseudogene TRBV3-2) with TRBJ1-6; 8 positions agree with TRBD1. Germline-derived CDR1 and CDR2 are LGHDT and YNNKEL (reference sequence). The CDR3 covers 14 residues. The V and J ends lost 0 bases and 8 bases, in that order; junction bases with no gene match: 0.

As DNA, the CDR3 is TGTGCCAGCTCCCCCGTCTCCTCCTACGAGCAGTACGTC. Translating gives CASSPVSSYEQYV. The chain couples TRBV18 to TRBJ2-7; D not resolved. Looked up from germline, CDR1 is KGHSH and CDR2 is LQKENI. The CDR3 sequence is 13 residues long. V was trimmed by 6 bases and J by 0 bases, leaving 9 bases between them.

This chain connects TRBV29-1 to TRBJ2-7; 9 bases are shared with TRBD1. This CDR3 comprises 15 residues. Germline V gene lookup returns CDR1 SQVTM and CDR2 ANQGSEA. V lost 4 bases to trimming and J lost 5 bases; unmatched junction nucleotides: 12. The CDR3 region has the DNA TGCAGCGTTGCGCGTTCTGGACAGGGGTCCCACGAGCAGTACTTC. Translation gives CSVARSGQGSHEQYF.

V is TRBV3-1 (or the pseudogene TRBV3-2) and J is TRBJ1-5; TRBD1 agrees at 10 bases. The CDR3 spans 15 residues. V shed 4 bases and J 6 bases; nucleotides not matched to a gene: 6. The germline V gene has CDR1 LGHDT and CDR2 YNNKEL (reference sequence). CDR3 coding DNA: TGTGCCAGCAGCCCGACAGGGGGCAGGGGTCAGCCCCAGCATTTT. Protein sequence: CASSPTGGRGQPQHF.

The CDR3 DNA reads TGTGCCAGCAGTTTTGGTGACTGGGAGCTGTTTTTT. As protein: CASSFGDWELFF. The chain has TRBV12-3 or TRBV12-4 and TRBJ2-2; D remains unclear. The CDR3 consists of 12 residues. Trimming removed 3 bases from V and 9 bases from J, with 8 bases in between.

The rearrangement joins TRBV7-3 to TRBJ1-2; TRBD1 agrees at 9 bases. The CDR3 contains 14 residues. V gave up 5 bases and J gave up 6 bases; unmatched junction bases: 7. Germline V gives CDR1 SGHTA, CDR2 FQGTGA. CDR3 residues: CASSPAGTGNGYTF. As DNA, the CDR3 is TGTGCCAGCAGCCCCGCCGGGACAGGGAATGGCTACACCTTC.

This chain connects TRBV6-5 to TRBJ2-1; a possible D gene is TRBD1 (6 bases). Germline V gives CDR1 MNHEY, CDR2 SVGAGI. This CDR3 has 12 amino acids. V was cut by 2 bases and J by 13 bases, with 12 bases left in between. Here the CDR3 DNA reads TGTGCCAGCAGTTACCAGGACAGTCGACAGTTCTTC. Translation: CASSYQDSRQFF.

This clone has only a few counts. Other nucleotide sequences in the sample specify the same CDR3. The chain uses TRBV19 and TRBJ2-3; 11 bases agree with TRBD1. Germline V lookup: CDR1 LNHDA, CDR2 SQIVND (reference sequence). The CDR3 covers 14 residues. V lost 9 bases to trimming and J lost 4 bases; unmatched junction nucleotides: 6. CDR3 coding DNA: TGTGCCAGCTCCCGGGACAGGGGGGCAGATACGCAGTATTTT. Translated, it gives CASSRDRGADTQYF.

V gene TRBV9 combines with J gene TRBJ2-2; TRBD2 agrees at 9 bases. V trimming: 4 bases; J trimming: 1 base; junction bases outside the gene matches: 2. The germline gives CDR1 SGDLS, CDR2 YYNGEE. This CDR3 is built from 15 residues. CDR3 residues: CASSPAGGNTGELFF. Written as DNA, the CDR3 is TGTGCCAGCAGCCCAGCGGGGGGGAACACCGGGGAGCTGTTTTTT.